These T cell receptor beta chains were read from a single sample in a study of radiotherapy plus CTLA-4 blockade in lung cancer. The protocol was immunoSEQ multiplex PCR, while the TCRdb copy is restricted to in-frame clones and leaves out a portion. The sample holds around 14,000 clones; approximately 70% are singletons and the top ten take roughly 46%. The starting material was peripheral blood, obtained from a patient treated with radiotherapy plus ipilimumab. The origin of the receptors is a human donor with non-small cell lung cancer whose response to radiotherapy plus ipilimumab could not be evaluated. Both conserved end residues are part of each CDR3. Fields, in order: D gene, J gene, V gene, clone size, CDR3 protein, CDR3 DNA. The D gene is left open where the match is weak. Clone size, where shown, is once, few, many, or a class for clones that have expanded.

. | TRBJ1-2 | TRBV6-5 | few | CASRSPQGLYGYTF | TGTGCCAGCAGGTCCCCACAGGGATTATATGGCTACACCTTC
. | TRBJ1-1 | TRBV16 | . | CASSQYAETEAFF | TGTGCCAGCAGCCAATATGCGGAGACTGAAGCTTTCTTT
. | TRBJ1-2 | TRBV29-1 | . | CSAGIGLNYGYTF | TGCAGCGCGGGAATCGGCCTCAACTATGGCTACACCTTC
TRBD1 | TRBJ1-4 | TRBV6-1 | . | CASTTGDRTNEKLFF | TGTGCCAGCACGACAGGGGACAGGACTAATGAAAAACTGTTTTTT
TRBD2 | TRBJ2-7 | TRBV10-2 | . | CASSDLAGGTYEQYF | TGCGCCAGCAGTGACCTAGCGGGGGGTACCTACGAGCAGTACTTC
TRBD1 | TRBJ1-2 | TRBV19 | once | CASSANMGTGGYGYTF | TGTGCCAGTAGCGCAAACATGGGGACAGGGGGCTATGGCTACACCTTC
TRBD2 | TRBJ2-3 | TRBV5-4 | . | CASRLALAGTDTQYF | TGTGCCAGCAGATTGGCACTAGCGGGCACAGATACGCAGTATTTT
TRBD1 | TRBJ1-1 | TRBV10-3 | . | CAIRITGGPNTEAFF | TGTGCCATCAGGATAACAGGGGGCCCGAACACTGAAGCTTTCTTT
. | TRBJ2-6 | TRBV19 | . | CASSLSTGSPHSGANVLTF | TGTGCCAGTAGTCTTTCAACAGGGTCCCCCCATTCTGGGGCCAACGTCCTGACTTTC
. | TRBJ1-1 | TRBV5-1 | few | CASSFPAGTEAFF | TGCGCCAGCAGCTTCCCAGCGGGCACTGAAGCTTTCTTT
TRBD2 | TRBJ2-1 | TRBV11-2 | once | CASSLDYFGGGLDNEQFF | TGTGCCAGCAGCTTAGATTATTTCGGCGGGGGGCTCGATAATGAGCAGTTCTTC
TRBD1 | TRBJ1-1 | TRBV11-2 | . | CASSSDRGGIYTEAFF | TGTGCCAGCAGCTCCGACAGGGGGGGGATTTACACTGAAGCTTTCTTT
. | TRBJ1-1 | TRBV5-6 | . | CASSLRGNTEAFF | TGTGCCAGCAGCTTGCGCGGGAACACTGAAGCTTTCTTT
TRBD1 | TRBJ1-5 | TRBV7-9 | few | CASSQDRRRTGFNQPQHF | TGTGCCAGCAGCCAAGATAGGCGCAGGACAGGCTTCAATCAGCCCCAGCATTTT
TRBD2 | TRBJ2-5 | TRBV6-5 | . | CASSYSPGGALETQYF | TGTGCCAGCAGTTACTCCCCCGGGGGGGCCTTAGAGACCCAGTACTTC
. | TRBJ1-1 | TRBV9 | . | CASSVGRLNTEAFF | TGTGCCAGCAGCGTAGGCAGGTTGAACACTGAAGCTTTCTTT
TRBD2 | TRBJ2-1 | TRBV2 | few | CASSGTSGLFNEQFF | TGTGCCAGCAGTGGGACTAGCGGGTTATTCAATGAGCAGTTCTTC
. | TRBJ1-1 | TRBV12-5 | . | CASGSGLGQTRNTEAFF | TGTGCTAGTGGCTCAGGATTGGGTCAGACGCGGAACACTGAAGCTTTCTTT
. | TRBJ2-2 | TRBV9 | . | CASSPRTTNTGELFF | TGTGCCAGCAGCCCACGGACAACGAACACCGGGGAGCTGTTTTTT
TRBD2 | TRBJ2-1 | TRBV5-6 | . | CASSRLAGGLSYNEQFF | TGTGCCAGCAGCAGACTAGCGGGGGGGCTTTCCTACAATGAGCAGTTCTTC
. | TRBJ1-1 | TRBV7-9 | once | CASSPPGTLNTEAFF | TGTGCCAGCAGCCCCCCCGGGACACTCAACACTGAAGCTTTCTTT
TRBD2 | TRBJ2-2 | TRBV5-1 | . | CASSPGGARTGELFF | TGCGCCTCCAGTCCCGGGGGGGCTAGGACCGGGGAGCTGTTTTTT
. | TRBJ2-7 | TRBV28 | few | CATQVSSYEQYF | TGTGCCACACAGGTCAGCTCCTACGAGCAGTACTTC
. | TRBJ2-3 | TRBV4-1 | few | CASSTDWVFTDTQYF | TGCGCCAGCAGTACCGACTGGGTGTTCACAGATACGCAGTATTTT
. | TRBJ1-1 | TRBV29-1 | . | CSVGWGGTEAFF | TGCAGCGTTGGGTGGGGGGGGACTGAAGCTTTCTTT
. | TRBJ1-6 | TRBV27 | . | CASSLLGRYSPLHF | TGTGCCAGCAGTTTACTGGGCCGGTATTCCCCCCTCCACTTT
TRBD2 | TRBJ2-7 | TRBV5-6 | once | CASSGGGSNEQYF | TGTGCCAGCAGCGGGGGGGGTTCGAATGAGCAGTACTTC
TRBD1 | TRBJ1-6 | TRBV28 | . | CASSLPRGALHF | TGTGCCAGCAGTTTACCCAGGGGGGCCCTCCACTTT
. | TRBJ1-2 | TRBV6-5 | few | CASSNSRVNGYTF | TGTGCCAGCAGTAACTCGAGGGTTAATGGCTACACCTTC
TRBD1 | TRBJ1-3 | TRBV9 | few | CASSVAGQGLGNTIYF | TGTGCCAGCAGCGTTGCGGGACAGGGGTTAGGAAACACCATATATTTT
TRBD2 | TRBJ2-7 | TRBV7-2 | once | CASSLGGLVDEQYF | TGTGCCAGCAGCTTAGGGGGACTAGTGGACGAGCAGTACTTC